The next 26 T cell receptor beta chains were all read from a single sample in a study of T cells in Graves' hyperthyroidism and ophthalmopathy. Regions amplified from RNA transcripts were the TCR beta CDR3 regions. During a first-round RT-PCR of the TCR CDR3, the HTBI primer set was used. MiXCR was run by TCRdb on the multiplex PCR reads, yielding one entry per CDR3 protein. The sample lists hundreds of thousands of distinct CDR3 sequences, less than 20% occurring once. Source material: blood. These receptors all stem from a woman between 18 and 29 years old with Graves' hyperthyroidism.

The chain employs TRBV7-6 and TRBJ1-5, with 7 positions matching TRBD1. Per germline, CDR1 SGHVS and CDR2 FNYEAQ. The CDR3 extends over 16 amino acids. Trimming took 5 bases from V and 8 from J; bases not matched to a gene: 15. CDR3: CASSPELTGVGEPQHF. CDR3 bases: TGTGCCAGCAGCCCTGAATTAACAGGGGTTGGGGAGCCCCAGCATTTT. The entire variable domain, with the rest obtained from reference TRBV7-6 and TRBJ1-5, is as follows: GAGVSQSPRYKVTKRGQDVALRCDPISGHVSLYWYRQALGQGPEFLTYFNYEAQQDKSGLPNDRFSAERPEGSISTLTIQRTEQRDSAMYRCASSPELTGVGEPQHFGDGTRLSIL.

CDR3: CASSAPGWGSYEQYF. As DNA, the CDR3 is TGTGCCAGCTCAGCCCCAGGGTGGGGTTCCTACGAGCAGTACTTC. The chain joins TRBV18 to TRBJ2-7; D possibly corresponds to TRBD1 (5 bases). The CDR3 runs to 15 residues. Trimming left V 5 bases short and J 1 base short, with 15 bases between. Germline V gives CDR1 KGHSH, CDR2 LQKENI.

This clonotype was seen at least ten times. The V and J genes are TRBV6-6 and TRBJ2-7; D remains ambiguous. The CDR3 has 14 amino acids. Trimming left V 0 bases short and J 7 bases short, with 13 bases between. In germline, CDR1 is MNHNY, CDR2 SVGAGI (reference sequence). Here the CDR3 DNA reads TGTGCCAGCAGTTACTCACTGCCAACGATGGAGCAGTACTTC. Translation: CASSYSLPTMEQYF.

In nucleotides, the CDR3 is TGTGCCAGCACCCCGGGGGGCACAGATACGCAGTATTTT. Residues: CASTPGGTDTQYF. The gene calls are TRBV6-1 and TRBJ2-3; D might be TRBD2 (6 bases). CDR1 is MNHNS, CDR2 SASEGT, per germline. This CDR3 contains 13 residues. With 7 bases removed from V and 1 base from J, the gap between germline ends came to 9 bases.

This clonotype was seen more than once but under ten times. This chain links TRBV14 with TRBJ1-1, with a weak D call TRBD1 (6 bases). Trimming shortened V by 2 bases and J by 4 bases, and 11 bases separated the two germline ends. CDR3 length: 14 amino acids. Germline CDR1 reads SGHDN; CDR2 reads FVKESK. CDR3 in DNA: TGTGCCAGCAGCCAAATACAGGGTGGCACTGAAGCTTTCTTT. Residues: CASSQIQGGTEAFF.

This clonotype appeared many times. The CDR3 region has the DNA TGTGCCAGCAGCTTAGTGTCGGGGGGGTATGGCTACACCTTC. Its translation is CASSLVSGGYGYTF. This chain joins TRBV7-8 and TRBJ1-2, with D possibly matching TRBD1 (5 bases). The CDR3 consists of 14 residues. In germline, CDR1 is SGHVS, CDR2 FQNEAQ. The V and J ends lost 1 base and 5 bases respectively, with 11 bases between them.

This clonotype was observed at least ten times. The gene calls are TRBV24-1 and TRBJ2-7, with D perhaps matching TRBD1 (6 bases). The CDR3 is 15 residues long. V was clipped by 5 bases and J by 2 bases, with 15 bases between them. The germline V gene has CDR1 KGHDR and CDR2 SFDVKD. The CDR3 loop is CATSARTELTYEQYF. The CDR3 DNA reads TGTGCCACCAGTGCCCGGACAGAGTTGACCTACGAGCAGTACTTC.

This rearrangement joins TRBV10-1 to TRBJ1-5; no firm D call. Deletions cut 4 bases from V and 6 bases from J, with 10 bases between. The V gene's germline CDR1 is WNHNN and CDR2 SYGVQD (reference sequence). The CDR3 has 13 amino acids. The CDR3: CASSAGGSQPQHF. DNA of the CDR3: TGCGCCAGCAGTGCTGGCGGGAGTCAGCCCCAGCATTTT.

This clonotype was counted between two and nine times. This rearrangement joins TRBV24-1 to TRBJ2-2, with D possibly TRBD1 on 6 matching bases. V was pared by 6 bases and J by 4 bases, with 14 bases between. Germline loops: CDR1 KGHDR, CDR2 SFDVKD. CDR3 length: 15 amino acids. The CDR3 loop is CATSTGSRATGELFF. The CDR3, as DNA: TGTGCCACCAGTACAGGGTCGCGGGCCACCGGGGAGCTGTTTTTT.

This clonotype was seen at least ten times. CDR3 protein: CSASPGAYEQYF. In DNA form, the CDR3 reads TGCAGTGCTAGTCCGGGAGCCTACGAGCAGTACTTC. V is TRBV20-1 and J is TRBJ2-7; a possible D gene is TRBD2 (6 bases). V was clipped by 3 bases and J by 2 bases, with 8 bases between them. The CDR3 sequence is 12 residues long. Per the germline V gene, CDR1 is DFQATT and CDR2 is SNEGSKA (reference sequence).

This clonotype was counted a single time. A much larger clone lies one base from this, so it may be a read error. This chain uses TRBV20-1 with TRBJ2-7; D may be TRBD1 (7 bases). Germline V gene sequence: CDR1 DFQATT, CDR2 SNEGSKA (reference sequence). The CDR3 has 16 residues. This CDR3 reads CSATGTGARDSYGQYF. The CDR3 DNA is TGCAGTGCGACCGGCACAGGGGCGAGGGACTCCTACGGGCAGTACTTC.

On this clonotype: An end of the junction differs from the germline gene, which may be a read error. CDR3 sequence: CAGSFEGVHTDTQYF. The DNA of the CDR3 is TGCGCCGGCAGCTTCGAGGGGGTTCACACAGATACGCAGTATTTT. The rearrangement uses TRBV5-1 and TRBJ2-3; TRBD1 might be the D (6 bases). Germline loops: CDR1 SGHRS, CDR2 YFSETQ. This CDR3 has 15 amino acids.

The chain has TRBV19 and TRBJ2-7; D is uncertain. Per germline, CDR1 LNHDA and CDR2 SQIVND (reference sequence). Trimming removed 1 base from V and 4 bases from J, with 11 bases in between. This CDR3 region has 14 residues. The CDR3 spells CASSIGSLGYEQYF. The CDR3 DNA reads as TGTGCCAGTAGTATAGGCAGTCTCGGGTACGAGCAGTACTTC. Full variable domain (remainder filled in from reference TRBV19 and TRBJ2-7): DGGITQSPKYLFRKEGQNVTLSCEQNLNHDAMYWYRQDPGQGLRLIYYSQIVNDFQKGDIAEGYSVSREKKESFPLTVTSAQKNPTAFYLCASSIGSLGYEQYFGPGTRLTVT.

This clonotype has at least ten counts. The chain combines TRBV18 with TRBJ1-1; D perhaps matches TRBD1 (5 bases). The CDR3 has 16 amino acids. Germline V lookup: CDR1 KGHSH, CDR2 LQKENI. V lost 6 bases, J lost 0 bases, and 17 bases lay in between. Written as DNA, the CDR3 is TGTGCCAGCTCTGGGGGGGTCACCACCATGAACACTGAAGCTTTCTTT. Translation: CASSGGVTTMNTEAFF.

Ten or more counts support this clonotype. This chain uses TRBV7-2 with TRBJ2-5; 11 bases agree with TRBD2. The V gene end was trimmed by 0 bases and the J gene end by 5 bases; junction bases not matched to a gene: 17. Per the germline V gene, CDR1 is SGHTA and CDR2 is FQGNSA. This CDR3 spans 20 amino acids. The DNA for the CDR3 is TGTGCCAGCAGCTTAGCCCCTCCGAAAGGTAGCGGGGGGGCCACGGAGACCCAGTACTTC. Translating it yields CASSLAPPKGSGGATETQYF.

The chain carries TRBV5-1 and TRBJ1-3, with TRBD1 identical over 7 bases. CDR3 length: 15 residues. Unmatched junction bases numbered 7, after V lost 3 bases and J lost 4 bases. Germline V CDR1 and CDR2: SGHRS, YFSETQ. This CDR3 is CASSWGTAGGNTIYF. The CDR3 nucleotides are TGCGCCAGCAGCTGGGGGACAGCCGGGGGAAACACCATATATTTT.

This clonotype has only a few counts. V is TRBV20-1 and J is TRBJ2-1; 9 positions agree with TRBD2. The V gene's germline CDR1 is DFQATT and CDR2 SNEGSKA (reference sequence). J gave up 5 bases and V 4 bases, and 15 bases lay outside the gene matches. The CDR3 has 17 amino acids. The DNA for the CDR3 is TGCAGTGCTATTAGGTGGGCGGGAGGGCCGATCGACAATGAGCAGTTCTTC. Protein: CSAIRWAGGPIDNEQFF.

The chain uses TRBV6-1 and TRBJ2-1; tentative D call: TRBD2 (7 bases). This CDR3 is 15 amino acids long. Deletions cut 5 bases from V and 7 bases from J, with 18 bases between. Germline V lookup: CDR1 MNHNS, CDR2 SASEGT. The CDR3 nucleotides are TGTGCCAGCAGTCCCAGGGGCGGGAGTGGGAATGAGCAGTTCTTC. This gives the protein CASSPRGGSGNEQFF.

This clonotype was seen many times. This chain connects TRBV20-1 to TRBJ2-5, with 7 bases aligning to TRBD1. V shed 0 bases, J shed 6 bases, and the junction held 7 bases outside the gene matches. This CDR3 has 14 amino acids. Germline-derived CDR1 and CDR2 are DFQATT and SNEGSKA (reference sequence). CDR3 nucleotides: TGCAGTGCTAGAGATAGACAGGGAAGGAAGACCCAGTACTTC. Protein product: CSARDRQGRKTQYF.

This clonotype has ten or more counts. The chain carries TRBV7-2 and TRBJ2-5; D unresolved. The CDR3 length is 12 residues. The V end was cut by 4 bases, the J end by 7 bases, with 10 bases between. Germline V lookup: CDR1 SGHTA, CDR2 FQGNSA. The chain's CDR3 is CASSSSGPTQYF. CDR3 nucleotide sequence: TGTGCCAGCAGCTCCTCCGGTCCGACCCAGTACTTC. Full variable domain (remainder filled in from reference TRBV7-2 and TRBJ2-5): GAGVSQSPSNKVTEKGKDVELRCDPISGHTALYWYRQSLGQGLEFLIYFQGNSAPDKSGLPSDRFSAERTGGSVSTLTIQRTQQEDSAVYLCASSSSGPTQYFGPGTRLLVL.

This clonotype was observed many times. V usage is TRBV11-1 and J usage is TRBJ1-2, with a possible D match to TRBD1 (5 bases). Trimming took off 1 base at V and 4 bases at J, with 7 bases between the two ends. CDR1 is SGHAT, CDR2 FQDESV, per germline (reference sequence). CDR3 length: 13 amino acids. CDR3 nucleotide sequence: TGTGCCAGCAGCTTAGGACAGTTCTATGGCTACACCTTC. Residues: CASSLGQFYGYTF.

This clonotype was detected ten times or more. The chain recombines TRBV7-9 with TRBJ1-4; D is undetermined. Looked up from germline, CDR1 is SEHNR and CDR2 is FQNEAQ (reference sequence). The CDR3 runs to 14 residues. Trimming removed 3 bases at V and 7 bases at J, with 12 bases between. CDR3 bases: TGTGCCAGCAGCTTGGGCAGGATGGGTGAAAAACTGTTTTTT. It yields the protein CASSLGRMGEKLFF.

For the CDR3, the DNA is TGTGCCACCAGCAGAGAGGACAGGGTGGCCTACGAGCAGTACTTC. It yields the protein CATSREDRVAYEQYF. The chain couples TRBV15 to TRBJ2-7, with TRBD1 identical over 8 bases. Germline CDR1 reads LNHNV; CDR2 reads YYDKDF (reference sequence). The CDR3 is made up of 15 amino acids. Germline trimming cut 0 bases from V and 2 bases from J; bases unmatched to any gene: 3.

This clonotype was recorded many times. The chain is built from TRBV29-1 and TRBJ1-1, with a weak D call TRBD1 (6 bases). Trimming removed 0 bases at V and 4 bases at J, with 12 bases between. The CDR3 is made up of 14 amino acids. Looked up from germline, CDR1 is SQVTM and CDR2 is ANQGSEA. In DNA form, the CDR3 reads TGCAGCGTTGAAGAGGCACAGGGTGGCACTGAAGCTTTCTTT. It encodes CSVEEAQGGTEAFF.

This clonotype was observed at least ten times. J is TRBJ1-5 and V is TRBV28; D might be TRBD1 (5 bases). Germline V gene sequence: CDR1 MDHEN, CDR2 SYDVKM. This CDR3 comprises 15 residues. V shed 5 bases and J shed 4 bases, with 15 bases lying between them. The CDR3 bases are TGTGCCAGCAGTCCGGACGGGGGACTTAATCAGCCCCAGCATTTT. It yields the protein CASSPDGGLNQPQHF.

This clonotype occurred a few times. The chain employs TRBV4-1 and TRBJ2-3; 15 positions agree with TRBD2. The CDR3 spans 18 residues. Germline loops: CDR1 MGHRA, CDR2 YSYEKL. V shed 4 bases and J 5 bases; nucleotides not matched to a gene: 10. In DNA form, the CDR3 reads TGCGCCAGCAGCCCGGGACTAGCGGGAGGCCAAAGGAGAGATACGCAGTATTTT. Translation: CASSPGLAGGQRRDTQYF.